This TCR beta chain emerged from a study of shared clonotypes between healthy human individuals. The V segment lost 1 base and the J segment 4 bases; nucleotides outside the gene matches: 5. The CDR3 sequence is 14 residues long. Per the germline V gene, CDR1 is GTSNPN and CDR2 is SVGIG (reference sequence). Every donor was a Caucasian adult from Nashville, Tennessee. Profiling relied on immunoSEQ multiplex PCR, and the TCRdb table lists in-frame clones only, not all of them. The top ten clones hold more than 0.85% of a sample with around 1,100,000 clones, 60% to 85% of them seen once. The sample was memory CD4+ T cells from PBMCs. The subset here: CD45RA-negative fraction. The origin of this receptor is a man younger than 35 in good health. Some clones in this sample may be carry-over from other donors' samples. V usage is TRBV30 and J usage is TRBJ2-7; 9 nucleotides align to TRBD1. For the CDR3, the DNA is TGTGCCTGGAGTGAAGGACAGGGGTTGTACGAGCAGTACTTC. It translates to CAWSEGQGLYEQYF.